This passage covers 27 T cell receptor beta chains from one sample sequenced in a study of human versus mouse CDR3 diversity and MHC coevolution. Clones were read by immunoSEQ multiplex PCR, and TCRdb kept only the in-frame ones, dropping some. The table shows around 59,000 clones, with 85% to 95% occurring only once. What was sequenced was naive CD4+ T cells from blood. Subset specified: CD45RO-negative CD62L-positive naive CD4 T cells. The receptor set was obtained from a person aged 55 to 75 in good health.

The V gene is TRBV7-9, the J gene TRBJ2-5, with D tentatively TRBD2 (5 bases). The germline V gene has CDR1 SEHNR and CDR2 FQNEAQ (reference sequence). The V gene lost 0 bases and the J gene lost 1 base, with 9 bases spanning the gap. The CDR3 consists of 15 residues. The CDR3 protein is CASSLALASQETQYF. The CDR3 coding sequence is TGTGCCAGCAGCTTAGCGCTAGCTAGCCAAGAGACCCAGTACTTC.

In DNA form, the CDR3 reads TGTGCCAGCAGCGTCGGGCAGGGCAACTACGAGCAGTACTTC. Its protein is CASSVGQGNYEQYF. The chain employs TRBV9 and TRBJ2-7, with D possibly being TRBD1 (5 bases). V lost 2 bases and J 3 bases, leaving 12 bases between the germline ends. The CDR3 loop spans 14 amino acids. Germline lookup yields CDR1 SGDLS and CDR2 YYNGEE.

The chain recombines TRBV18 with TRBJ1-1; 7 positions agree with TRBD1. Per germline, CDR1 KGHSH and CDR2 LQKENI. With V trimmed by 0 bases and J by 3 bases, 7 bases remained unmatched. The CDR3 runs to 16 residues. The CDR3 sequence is CASSPPYRGEDTEAFF. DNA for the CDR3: TGTGCCAGCTCACCACCCTACAGGGGAGAGGACACTGAAGCTTTCTTT.

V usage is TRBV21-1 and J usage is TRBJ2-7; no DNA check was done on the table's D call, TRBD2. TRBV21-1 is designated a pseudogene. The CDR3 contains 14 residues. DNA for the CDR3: TGTGCCAGCAGGAGGACTAGTTATAACTACGAGCAGTACTTC. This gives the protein CASRRTSYNYEQYF.

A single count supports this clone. This CDR3 is CASSSQTSGNYEQYF. CDR3 nucleotide sequence: TGTGCCAGCAGCTCCCAGACTAGCGGAAACTACGAGCAGTACTTC. The chain couples TRBV7-8 to TRBJ2-5; TRBD2 aligns across 9 bases. The DNA matches TRBJ2-7 better at its end, which makes the J call doubtful. The germline CDR1 and CDR2 sequences are SGHVS and FQNEAQ. This CDR3 contains 15 residues.

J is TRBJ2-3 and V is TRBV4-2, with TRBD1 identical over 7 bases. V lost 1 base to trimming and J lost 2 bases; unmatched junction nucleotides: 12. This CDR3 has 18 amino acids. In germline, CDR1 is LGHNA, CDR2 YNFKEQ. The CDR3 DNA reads TGTGCCAGCAGCCAAGGGAATAGCCCGACAGGGACCACAGATACGCAGTATTTT. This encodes CASSQGNSPTGTTDTQYF.

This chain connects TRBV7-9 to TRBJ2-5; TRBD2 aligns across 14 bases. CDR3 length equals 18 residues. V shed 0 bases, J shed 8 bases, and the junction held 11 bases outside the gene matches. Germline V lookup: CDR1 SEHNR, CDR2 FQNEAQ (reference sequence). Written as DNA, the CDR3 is TGTGCCAGCAGCTTAGCCCAGGGTACAGGGACTAGCGGGAGAACCCAGTACTTC. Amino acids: CASSLAQGTGTSGRTQYF.

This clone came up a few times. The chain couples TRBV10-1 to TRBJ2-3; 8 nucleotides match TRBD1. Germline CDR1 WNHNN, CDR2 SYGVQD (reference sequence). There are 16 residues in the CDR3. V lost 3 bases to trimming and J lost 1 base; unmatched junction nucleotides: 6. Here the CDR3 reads CASSDRDRIGTDTQYF. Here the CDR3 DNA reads TGCGCCAGCAGTGATCGGGACAGGATAGGCACAGATACGCAGTATTTT.

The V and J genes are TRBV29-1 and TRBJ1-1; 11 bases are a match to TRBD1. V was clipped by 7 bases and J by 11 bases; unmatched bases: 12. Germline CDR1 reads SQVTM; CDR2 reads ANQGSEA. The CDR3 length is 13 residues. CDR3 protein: CSARLGGQGDAFF. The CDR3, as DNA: TGCAGCGCTCGCTTGGGGGGACAGGGGGATGCTTTCTTT.

The CDR3: CASSPKGDVDTQYF. Written as DNA, the CDR3 is TGTGCCAGCTCACCAAAGGGGGATGTGGATACGCAGTATTTT. The chain joins TRBV18 to TRBJ2-3, with D perhaps matching TRBD1 (6 bases). Per germline, CDR1 KGHSH and CDR2 LQKENI. V was pared by 2 bases and J by 6 bases, with 12 bases between. This CDR3 spans 14 amino acids.

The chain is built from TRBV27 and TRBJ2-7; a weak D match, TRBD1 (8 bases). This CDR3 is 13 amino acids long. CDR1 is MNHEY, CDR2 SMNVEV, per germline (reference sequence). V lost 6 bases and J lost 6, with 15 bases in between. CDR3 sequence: CASRRTGRVEQYF. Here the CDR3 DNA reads TGTGCCAGCAGGCGGACAGGGAGGGTCGAGCAGTACTTC.

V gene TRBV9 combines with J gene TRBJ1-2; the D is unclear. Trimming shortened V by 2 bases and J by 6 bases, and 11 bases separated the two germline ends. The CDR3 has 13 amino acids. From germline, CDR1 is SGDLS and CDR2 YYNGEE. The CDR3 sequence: CASSVAARNGYTF. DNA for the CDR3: TGTGCCAGCAGCGTCGCGGCAAGGAATGGCTACACCTTC.

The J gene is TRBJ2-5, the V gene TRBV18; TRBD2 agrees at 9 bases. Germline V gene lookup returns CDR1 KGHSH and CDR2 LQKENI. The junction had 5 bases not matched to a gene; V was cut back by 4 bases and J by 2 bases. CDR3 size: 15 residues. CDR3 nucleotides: TGTGCCAGCTCACGTAGCGGGAGCCTTCAAGAGACCCAGTACTTC. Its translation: CASSRSGSLQETQYF. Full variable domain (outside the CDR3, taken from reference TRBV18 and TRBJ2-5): NAGVMQNPRHLVRRRGQEARLRCSPMKGHSHVYWYRQLPEEGLKFMVYLQKENIIDESGMPKERFSAEFPKEGPSILRIQQVVRGDSAAYFCASSRSGSLQETQYFGPGTRLLVL.

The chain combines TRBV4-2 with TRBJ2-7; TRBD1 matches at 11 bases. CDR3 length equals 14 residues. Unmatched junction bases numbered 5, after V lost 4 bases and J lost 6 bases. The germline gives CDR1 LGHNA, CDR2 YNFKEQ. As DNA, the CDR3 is TGTGCCAGCAGCCCCCGGGACAGGGGGGGCGAGCAGTACTTC. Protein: CASSPRDRGGEQYF.

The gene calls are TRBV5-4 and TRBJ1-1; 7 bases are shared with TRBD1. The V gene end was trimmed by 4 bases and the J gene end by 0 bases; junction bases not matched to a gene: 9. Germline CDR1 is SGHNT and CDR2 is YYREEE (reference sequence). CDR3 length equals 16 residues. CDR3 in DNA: TGTGCCAGCAGCATAAAACAGGGGACCGTGAACACTGAAGCTTTCTTT. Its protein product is CASSIKQGTVNTEAFF. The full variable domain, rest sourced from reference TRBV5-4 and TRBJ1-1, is ETGVTQSPTHLIKTRGQQVTLRCSSQSGHNTVSWYQQALGQGPQFIFQYYREEENGRGNFPPRFSGLQFPNYSSELNVNALELDDSALYLCASSIKQGTVNTEAFFGQGTRLTVV.

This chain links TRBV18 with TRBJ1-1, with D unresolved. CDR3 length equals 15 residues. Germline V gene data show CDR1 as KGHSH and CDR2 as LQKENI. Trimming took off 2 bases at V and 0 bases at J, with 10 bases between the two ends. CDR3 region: CASSPKEGVNTEAFF. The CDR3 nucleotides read TGTGCCAGCTCACCAAAAGAGGGTGTGAACACTGAAGCTTTCTTT. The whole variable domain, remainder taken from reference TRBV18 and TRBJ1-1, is NAGVMQNPRHLVRRRGQEARLRCSPMKGHSHVYWYRQLPEEGLKFMVYLQKENIIDESGMPKERFSAEFPKEGPSILRIQQVVRGDSAAYFCASSPKEGVNTEAFFGQGTRLTVV.

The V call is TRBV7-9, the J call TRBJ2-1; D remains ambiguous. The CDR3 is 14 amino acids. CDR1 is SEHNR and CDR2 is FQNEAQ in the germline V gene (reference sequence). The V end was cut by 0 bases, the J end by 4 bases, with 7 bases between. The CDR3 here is CASSLASGYNEQFF. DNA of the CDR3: TGTGCCAGCAGCTTAGCGTCAGGATACAATGAGCAGTTCTTC. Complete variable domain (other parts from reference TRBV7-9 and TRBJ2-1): DTGVSQNPRHKITKRGQNVTFRCDPISEHNRLYWYRQTLGQGPEFLTYFQNEAQLEKSRLLSDRFSAERPKGSFSTLEIQRTEQGDSAMYLCASSLASGYNEQFFGPGTRLTVL.

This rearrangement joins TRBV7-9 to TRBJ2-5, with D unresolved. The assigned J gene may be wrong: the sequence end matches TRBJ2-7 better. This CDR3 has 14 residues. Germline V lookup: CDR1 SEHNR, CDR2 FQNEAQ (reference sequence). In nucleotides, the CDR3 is TGTGCCAGCAGCTTGGATGGCCAGGCCTACGAGCAGTACTTC. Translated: CASSLDGQAYEQYF.

CDR3 sequence: CASSLVGATLYGYTF. CDR3 in DNA: TGTGCCAGCAGCTTGGTGGGCGCCACGCTCTATGGCTACACCTTC. The V and J genes are TRBV5-8 and TRBJ1-2; no clear D. This CDR3 is 15 amino acids long. In germline, CDR1 is SGHTS, CDR2 YDEGEE. Trimming removed 0 bases from V and 4 bases from J, with 13 bases in between.

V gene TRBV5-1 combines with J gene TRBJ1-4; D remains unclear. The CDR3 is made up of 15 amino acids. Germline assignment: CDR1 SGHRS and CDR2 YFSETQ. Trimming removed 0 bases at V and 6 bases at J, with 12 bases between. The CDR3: CASSLAGSRDEKLFF. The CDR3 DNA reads TGCGCCAGCAGCTTGGCGGGTTCGCGGGATGAAAAACTGTTTTTT.

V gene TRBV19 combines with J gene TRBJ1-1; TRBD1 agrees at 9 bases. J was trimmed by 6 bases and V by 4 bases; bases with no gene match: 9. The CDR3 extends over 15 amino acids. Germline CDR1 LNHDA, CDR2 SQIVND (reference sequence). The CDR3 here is CASSNGGTGRAEAFF. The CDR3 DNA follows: TGTGCCAGTAGTAACGGCGGGACAGGGAGGGCTGAAGCTTTCTTT. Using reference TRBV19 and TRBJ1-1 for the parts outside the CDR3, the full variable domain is DGGITQSPKYLFRKEGQNVTLSCEQNLNHDAMYWYRQDPGQGLRLIYYSQIVNDFQKGDIAEGYSVSREKKESFPLTVTSAQKNPTAFYLCASSNGGTGRAEAFFGQGTRLTVV.

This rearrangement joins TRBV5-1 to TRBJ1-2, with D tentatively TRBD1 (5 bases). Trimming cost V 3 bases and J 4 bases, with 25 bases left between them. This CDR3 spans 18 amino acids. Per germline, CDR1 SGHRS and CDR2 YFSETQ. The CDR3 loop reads CASSSDGQGSPQFYGYTF. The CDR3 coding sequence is TGCGCCAGCAGCTCGGATGGGCAGGGTAGCCCCCAATTCTATGGCTACACCTTC.

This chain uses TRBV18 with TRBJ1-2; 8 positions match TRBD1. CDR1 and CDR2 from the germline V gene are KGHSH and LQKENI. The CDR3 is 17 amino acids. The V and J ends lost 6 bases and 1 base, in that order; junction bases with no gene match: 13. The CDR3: CASSRPGQDLFNYGYTF. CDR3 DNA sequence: TGTGCCAGCTCTCGTCCGGGACAGGACCTCTTTAACTATGGCTACACCTTC. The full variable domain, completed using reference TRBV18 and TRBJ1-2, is NAGVMQNPRHLVRRRGQEARLRCSPMKGHSHVYWYRQLPEEGLKFMVYLQKENIIDESGMPKERFSAEFPKEGPSILRIQQVVRGDSAAYFCASSRPGQDLFNYGYTFGSGTRLTVV.

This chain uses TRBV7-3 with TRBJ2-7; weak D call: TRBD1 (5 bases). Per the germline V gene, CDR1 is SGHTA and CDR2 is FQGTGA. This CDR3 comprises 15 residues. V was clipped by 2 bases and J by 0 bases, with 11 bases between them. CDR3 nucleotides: TGTGCCAGCAGCTTAGCGAAAGGGGCCTCCTACGAGCAGTACTTC. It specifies CASSLAKGASYEQYF.

The DNA of the CDR3 is TGTGCCAGCAGCGAGACTAGCGAGCCGGCAACGAAGCAGTTCTTC. Translating gives CASSETSEPATKQFF. This chain joins TRBV7-3 and TRBJ2-1; 8 positions match TRBD2. Germline-derived CDR1 and CDR2 are SGHTA and FQGTGA. Trimming removed 5 bases from V and 11 bases from J; junction bases left unmatched: 14. The length of the CDR3 is 15 residues. The whole variable domain, filled in from reference TRBV7-3 and TRBJ2-1, reads GAGVSQTPSNKVTEKGKYVELRCDPISGHTALYWYRQSLGQGPEFLIYFQGTGAADDSGLPNDRFFAVRPEGSVSTLKIQRTERGDSAVYLCASSETSEPATKQFFGPGTRLTVL.

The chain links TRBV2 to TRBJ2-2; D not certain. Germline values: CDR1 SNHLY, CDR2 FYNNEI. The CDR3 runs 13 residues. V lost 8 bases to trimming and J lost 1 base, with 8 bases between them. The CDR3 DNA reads TGTGCCAGCGCAACAAAGAACACCGGGGAGCTGTTTTTT. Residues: CASATKNTGELFF.

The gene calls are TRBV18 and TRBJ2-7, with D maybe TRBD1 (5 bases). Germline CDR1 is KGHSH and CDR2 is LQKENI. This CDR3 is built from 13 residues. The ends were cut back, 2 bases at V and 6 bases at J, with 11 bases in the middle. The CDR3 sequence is CASSPGAVREQYF. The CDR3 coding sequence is TGTGCCAGCTCACCAGGGGCAGTCCGCGAGCAGTACTTC.